This TCR beta chain appears in the sequencing data of a study of blood T cell repertoires in COVID-19. Which cohort a participant joined came from the clinical history participants gave. The CDR3 has 16 amino acids. Germline CDR1 reads GTSNPN; CDR2 reads SVGIG (reference sequence). V was clipped by 2 bases and J by 3 bases, with 14 bases between them. Authors' processing steps: Cell counts per sample came from amplifying reference gene primers. Repertoires were generated with immunoSEQ multiplex PCR, while TCRdb's copy carries only in-frame clones and drops some. V and J calls and clone size are as listed in that table; D and trimming were resolved from the DNA. The table shows about 140,000 clones, with approximately 84% occurring only once.

Material for sequencing was PBMCs or T cells enriched from blood (not recorded which). The V call is TRBV30, the J call TRBJ2-6, with a possible D match to TRBD2 (5 bases). This TCR derives from a young woman who had been exposed to COVID-19. The CDR3 DNA reads as TGTGCCTGGAGTAAGTACGTCGGGGATGGGGCCAACGTCCTGACTTTC. Its translation: CAWSKYVGDGANVLTF.